This TCR beta chain came from a study of blood T cell repertoires in COVID-19. The overall study: The cDNA or gDNA used as material had been derived from T cells, B-cell-depleted T cells, or PBMCs.

In Seattle, patients joined the study during active infection and were tracked longitudinally. The CDR3 has 16 amino acids. The V and J ends lost 6 bases and 5 bases respectively, with 20 bases between them. Germline CDR1 is LNHDA and CDR2 is SQIVND (reference sequence). The method was immunoSEQ multiplex PCR; TCRdb's version includes in-frame clones alone and lacks a portion of them. The sample has around 220,000 clones, 75% to 85% seen once; the top ten hold over 7%. This clone was counted a single time. The chain recombines TRBV19 with TRBJ2-1; weak D call: TRBD1 (6 bases). The TCR originated in a woman older than 75 with COVID-19, enrolled during active disease. What was sequenced was peripheral blood. The CDR3 DNA is TGTGCCAGTAGGGACAGCGTCACGCGGGTACACAATGAGCAGTTCTTC. This translates into CASRDSVTRVHNEQFF.